One sample yielded the 10 T cell receptor beta chains listed below, sequenced in a study of blood T cell repertoires in COVID-19. Only in-frame clones appear in the TCRdb table, and some are missing; sequencing was by immunoSEQ multiplex PCR. The sample consists of 150,000 to 200,000 clones, approximately 85% of them appearing once. The material sequenced was peripheral blood. The receptor source for this set is a man aged 40-49 years who had recovered from COVID-19.

The chain carries TRBV7-9 and TRBJ2-3, with a weak D call TRBD1 (6 bases). This CDR3 has 14 amino acids. Trimming removed 4 bases from V and 0 bases from J, with 8 bases in between. Looked up from germline, CDR1 is SEHNR and CDR2 is FQNEAQ (reference sequence). For the CDR3, the DNA is TGTGCCAGCAGCTGGCAGGGGAGCACAGATACGCAGTATTTT. Translation: CASSWQGSTDTQYF.

This chain connects TRBV9 to TRBJ2-2, with 7 bases fitting TRBD2. From germline, CDR1 is SGDLS and CDR2 YYNGEE. V lost 0 bases to trimming and J lost 5 bases; unmatched junction nucleotides: 10. The CDR3 runs to 17 residues. The CDR3 sequence: CASSVALGEGRTGELFF. The CDR3 DNA follows: TGTGCCAGCAGCGTAGCTTTAGGGGAGGGCCGAACCGGGGAGCTGTTTTTT.

The chain's CDR3 is CASSQLNSPLHF. CDR3 DNA sequence: TGTGCCAGCAGCCAGCTTAATTCACCCCTCCACTTT. The chain recombines TRBV6-2 or TRBV6-3 with TRBJ1-6; D remains ambiguous. Looked up from germline, CDR1 is MNHEY and CDR2 is SVGEGT. CDR3 length: 12 residues. V dropped 6 bases and J dropped 6 bases, with 6 bases sitting between them.

The chain is built from TRBV10-3 and TRBJ1-5; D might be TRBD1 (5 bases). CDR1 is ENHRY and CDR2 is SYGVKD in the germline V gene. V gave up 4 bases and J gave up 3 bases, with 10 bases separating them. The CDR3 totals 14 residues. The CDR3 region is CAISGGRDNQPQHF. The CDR3 DNA reads as TGTGCCATCAGTGGAGGCAGGGACAATCAGCCCCAGCATTTT.

V usage is TRBV27 and J usage is TRBJ1-4; D uncertain. The germline V and J ends were trimmed by 6 bases and 7 bases, with 15 bases remaining between them. The CDR3 contains 14 residues. Germline-derived CDR1 and CDR2 are MNHEY and SMNVEV (reference sequence). The CDR3 region has the DNA TGTGCCAGCAGCCTATCACGGGAGGGTGAAAAACTGTTTTTT. Protein sequence: CASSLSREGEKLFF.

J is TRBJ2-7 and V is TRBV7-2, with D hard to call. The V gene's germline CDR1 is SGHTA and CDR2 FQGNSA. V dropped 5 bases and J dropped 4 bases, with 15 bases sitting between them. This CDR3 is 14 amino acids long. The DNA for the CDR3 is TGTGCCAGCAGCCTTTGGGCAGGAACTTACGAGCAGTACTTC. Protein: CASSLWAGTYEQYF.

The rearrangement uses TRBV3-1 (or the pseudogene TRBV3-2) and TRBJ2-3, with 10 bases matching TRBD2. Germline trimming cut 1 base from V and 2 bases from J; bases unmatched to any gene: 6. The germline V gene has CDR1 LGHDT and CDR2 YNNKEL (reference sequence). There are 17 residues in the CDR3. The CDR3 loop is CASSQALAGADTDTQYF. The CDR3 DNA follows: TGTGCCAGCAGCCAAGCCCTAGCGGGAGCTGACACAGATACGCAGTATTTT.

This clone appeared once. The chain employs TRBV29-1 and TRBJ2-5; D is perhaps TRBD1 (5 bases). V lost 6 bases to trimming and J lost 3 bases, with 14 bases between them. Germline V gene sequence: CDR1 SQVTM, CDR2 ANQGSEA. The CDR3 length is 13 residues. The CDR3: CSVPTMTEETQYF. In DNA form, the CDR3 reads TGCAGCGTCCCAACCATGACAGAAGAGACCCAGTACTTC.

The rearrangement joins TRBV6-2 or TRBV6-3 to TRBJ2-2; TRBD2 matches at 10 bases. The germline gives CDR1 MNHEY, CDR2 SVGEGT. V gave up 5 bases and J gave up 4 bases; unmatched junction bases: 19. CDR3 length: 20 residues. The CDR3 loop reads CASSPLALPKRGGRTGELFF. The CDR3 coding sequence is TGTGCCAGCAGTCCCCTTGCCCTCCCGAAGCGGGGGGGCCGCACCGGGGAGCTGTTTTTT.

V and J are TRBV29-1 and TRBJ1-3; possibly TRBD1 for D (5 bases). The CDR3 has 12 residues. Germline lookup yields CDR1 SQVTM and CDR2 ANQGSEA. The V end lost 7 bases, the J end lost 1 base, and 8 bases lay between the germline ends. CDR3 sequence (DNA): TGCAGCGCACAGGATTCTGGAAACACCATATATTTT. Amino acids: CSAQDSGNTIYF.